This T cell receptor (beta chain) was recovered during a study of T cells in Graves' hyperthyroidism and ophthalmopathy. Regarding the study as a whole: The model anticipated ophthalmopathy a median approximately 6.7 months pre-onset. Most thyroid-expanded clonotypes above 0.001 were also found in blood.

This clonotype was detected a few times. The antigen remains undetermined. TCR beta CDR3 sequences were amplified from RNA transcripts. The TCR CDR3 first-round RT-PCR relied on the HTBI primer set. TCRdb processed the multiplex PCR reads anew with MiXCR; each CDR3 protein has one entry. The sample records 360,000 or so distinct CDR3 sequences, roughly 15% being singletons. The study left out patients who had uncontrolled infection, other autoimmune disease, pregnancy or lactation. The sequenced sample was blood. The receptor was derived from a woman aged 60 to 75 with Graves' ophthalmopathy.

CDR3 sequence reads: CASSPDRDRVREQYF. In DNA, the CDR3 is TGTGCCAGCAGCCCTGACCGGGACAGGGTACGCGAGCAGTACTTC. The rearrangement joins TRBV7-2 to TRBJ2-7; 9 nucleotides align to TRBD1. V trimming: 5 bases; J trimming: 6 bases; junction bases outside the gene matches: 11. Germline V gene sequence: CDR1 SGHTA, CDR2 FQGNSA. The CDR3 sequence is 15 residues long.